The 21 T cell receptor beta chains reported below all come from one sample, sequenced in a study of Ad26.COV2.S vaccination and SARS-CoV-2 variants (TCRdb year 2021). Library preparation used the immunoSEQ multiplex PCR assay. TCRdb took over this immuneACCESS table, retaining in-frame rearrangements with V and J assigned. Such tables are incomplete; in checked studies, under half of the missing clones stem from an unresolved V gene, and the remainder is unexplained. This sample comprises roughly 420,000 clones, around nine tenths of them detected only once. The biggest ten clones account for 3.6% of the sample. The treatment or condition tag for this specimen amounts to: roughly 20 received Ad26.COV2.S at low or high dose, single or two shots; about 5 received placebo; per-sample allocation not given. Repertoires of vaccine and placebo recipients were sequenced from samples collected on day 63 after the first injection.

The sample in question was peripheral blood, obtained in a trial of Ad26.COV2.S vaccine versus placebo. The receptors originated from a person between 18 and 59 years old who received the Ad26.COV2.S COVID-19 vaccine or a placebo.

The rearrangement joins TRBV6-5 to TRBJ1-2, with a weak D call TRBD1 (5 bases). Trimming removed 3 bases from V and 1 base from J, with 15 bases in between. The CDR3 is made up of 16 amino acids. CDR1 is MNHEY and CDR2 is SVGAGI in the germline V gene. CDR3 DNA: TGTGCCAGCAGTTATGACGGGGCCGTCAGTAACTATGGCTACACCTTC. Residues: CASSYDGAVSNYGYTF.

This chain links TRBV3-1 (or the pseudogene TRBV3-2) with TRBJ1-2, with unresolved D. Germline V gene sequence: CDR1 LGHDT, CDR2 YNNKEL (reference sequence). The CDR3 extends over 14 amino acids. V shed 1 base and J shed 4 bases, with 10 bases lying between them. DNA of the CDR3: TGTGCCAGCAGCCAAGGGACGGGTACCTATGGCTACACCTTC. The encoded protein is CASSQGTGTYGYTF.

The chain joins TRBV7-3 to TRBJ2-2, with a tentative D call TRBD2 (6 bases). This CDR3 contains 15 residues. V lost 0 bases and J 10 bases, leaving 15 bases between the germline ends. Germline CDR1 SGHTA, CDR2 FQGTGA. The CDR3 reads CASSLTGRTAEELFF. The CDR3 nucleotides read TGTGCCAGCAGCTTAACAGGGAGGACCGCCGAGGAGCTGTTTTTT.

This chain uses TRBV6-2 or TRBV6-3 with TRBJ1-5; 8 bases align to TRBD1. J gave up 5 bases and V 6 bases, and 12 bases lay outside the gene matches. This CDR3 is 16 amino acids long. Germline loops: CDR1 MNHEY, CDR2 SVGEGT. The CDR3 is CASSWDRSIDHQPQHF. CDR3 nucleotides: TGTGCCAGCAGCTGGGACAGGTCCATTGACCATCAGCCCCAGCATTTT.

The chain employs TRBV4-3 and TRBJ2-6; D is ambiguous. Germline CDR1 is LGHNA and CDR2 is YSLEER. Between the trimmed V and J ends, which lost 0 bases and 0 bases, there was a span of 6 bases. The CDR3 spans 16 residues. CDR3 in DNA: TGCGCCAGCAGCCAAGATTACGACTCTGGGGCCAACGTCCTGACTTTC. This sequence encodes CASSQDYDSGANVLTF.

V and J are TRBV5-1 and TRBJ2-3, with 10 bases aligning to TRBD2. This CDR3 has 14 amino acids. With V trimmed by 7 bases and J by 3 bases, 5 bases remained unmatched. Germline V gene sequence: CDR1 SGHRS, CDR2 YFSETQ. This CDR3 reads CASRLAGVTDTQYF. CDR3 coding DNA: TGCGCCAGCCGTCTAGCGGGGGTAACAGATACGCAGTATTTT.

The chain carries TRBV9 and TRBJ2-1; possible D gene TRBD2, 6 bases. V lost 4 bases and J lost 5, with 7 bases in between. Germline loops: CDR1 SGDLS, CDR2 YYNGEE. The CDR3 spans 12 residues. The CDR3 here is CASSPGDNEQFF. Here the CDR3 DNA reads TGTGCCAGCAGCCCGGGGGACAATGAGCAGTTCTTC.

A single count supports this clone. The rearrangement links TRBV19 to TRBJ1-6; D may be TRBD1 (5 bases). The CDR3 extends over 15 amino acids. Germline CDR1 LNHDA, CDR2 SQIVND (reference sequence). V lost 5 bases and J 3 bases, leaving 11 bases between the germline ends. CDR3 amino acids: CASSGAYYYNSPLHF. In DNA, the CDR3 is TGTGCCAGTAGTGGGGCTTACTACTATAATTCACCCCTCCACTTT.

The chain links TRBV15 to TRBJ2-3; tentative D call: TRBD2 (7 bases). Germline CDR1 LNHNV, CDR2 YYDKDF (reference sequence). V lost 0 bases and J lost 4, with 29 bases in between. The CDR3 has 21 amino acids. In DNA form, the CDR3 reads TGTGCCACCAGCAGAGATCTGGGGGGGCCATACGATCCCGTTGTCGCAGATACGCAGTATTTT. Its translation: CATSRDLGGPYDPVVADTQYF. Looking up the rest from reference TRBV15 and TRBJ2-3 gives the full variable domain: DAMVIQNPRYQVTQFGKPVTLSCSQTLNHNVMYWYQQKSSQAPKLLFHYYDKDFNNEADTPDNFQSRRPNTSFCFLDIRSPGLGDTAMYLCATSRDLGGPYDPVVADTQYFGPGTRLTVL.

The gene calls are TRBV2 and TRBJ2-7; tentative D call: TRBD1 (5 bases). The germline gives CDR1 SNHLY, CDR2 FYNNEI. V lost 4 bases and J 3 bases, leaving 10 bases between the germline ends. There are 13 residues in the CDR3. The CDR3 DNA sequence: TGTGCCAGCAGTGCCAGGGTCTTCTACGAGCAGTACTTC. Residues: CASSARVFYEQYF.

The chain recombines TRBV4-2 with TRBJ2-5; 12 bases are shared with TRBD2. CDR3 length equals 19 residues. CDR1 and CDR2 (germline): LGHNA, YNFKEQ. Germline trimming cut 1 base from V and 5 bases from J; bases unmatched to any gene: 14. CDR3 nucleotides: TGTGCCAGCAGCCAAGGGGTGGCTAGCGGGGGGGCCATGTTTGAGACCCAGTACTTC. It codes for CASSQGVASGGAMFETQYF.

This clone has more than one count but fewer than ten. V and J are TRBV11-3 and TRBJ2-3; 9 positions match TRBD2. V was pared by 1 base and J by 5 bases, with 7 bases of the junction left unmatched. Germline CDR1 is SGHNT and CDR2 is YENEEA. This CDR3 spans 16 amino acids. CDR3: CASSLGLAGPEDTQYF. As DNA, the CDR3 is TGTGCCAGCAGCTTAGGGCTAGCGGGGCCGGAAGATACGCAGTATTTT.

CDR3 coding DNA: TGTGCCAGCAGTGACTCGAGTCCAGCTTCTTACGAGCAGTACTTC. It translates to CASSDSSPASYEQYF. The chain combines TRBV6-4 with TRBJ2-7; D not certain. The CDR3 covers 15 residues. Per germline, CDR1 MRHNA and CDR2 SNTAGT. V lost 0 bases and J lost 4, with 13 bases in between.

V and J are TRBV12-3 or TRBV12-4 and TRBJ2-1; 9 positions agree with TRBD1. The length of the CDR3 is 12 residues. Trimming at V came to 7 bases and at J to 6 bases, leaving 1 base not matched to a gene. CDR3 DNA sequence: TGTGCCAGCACACAGGGGGCCAATGAGCAGTTCTTC. Translating it yields CASTQGANEQFF.

V usage is TRBV6-5 and J usage is TRBJ2-7; D may match TRBD1 or TRBD2 (6 bases each). The CDR3 contains 12 residues. The V end was cut by 7 bases, the J end by 5 bases, with 12 bases between. Germline CDR1 is MNHEY and CDR2 is SVGAGI. CDR3 loop: CASIWGAHEQYF. As DNA, the CDR3 is TGTGCCAGCATTTGGGGGGCCCACGAGCAGTACTTC.

The chain is built from TRBV4-2 and TRBJ2-4; 8 nucleotides match TRBD2. The CDR3 loop spans 16 amino acids. Germline V gene lookup returns CDR1 LGHNA and CDR2 YNFKEQ. V lost 1 base and J lost 6; bases outside the gene matches: 8. CDR3: CASSQGSGGGRNIQYF. CDR3 bases: TGTGCCAGCAGCCAAGGGTCCGGGGGGGGGAGAAACATTCAGTACTTC.

The chain joins TRBV27 to TRBJ2-6; D uncertain. CDR1 is MNHEY and CDR2 is SMNVEV in the germline V gene (reference sequence). The V end was cut by 5 bases, the J end by 0 bases, with 8 bases between. This CDR3 contains 15 residues. The CDR3 region is CASSPRSSGANVLTF. The CDR3 coding sequence is TGTGCCAGCAGTCCCCGGAGCTCTGGGGCCAACGTCCTGACTTTC.

This clone appeared once. The chain employs TRBV9 and TRBJ1-6; D is perhaps TRBD1 (5 bases). This CDR3 spans 18 amino acids. The V end lost 4 bases, the J end lost 0 bases, and 17 bases lay between the germline ends. Germline CDR1 SGDLS, CDR2 YYNGEE. The CDR3 DNA sequence: TGTGCCAGCAGCAACCCCTGGGACGGGAGCTCCTATAATTCACCCCTCCACTTT. Amino acids: CASSNPWDGSSYNSPLHF.

J is TRBJ1-1 and V is TRBV7-8; D is undetermined. Germline values: CDR1 SGHVS, CDR2 FQNEAQ. Trimming removed 1 base at V and 4 bases at J, with 7 bases between. This CDR3 has 13 residues. CDR3: CASSLVWGTEAFF. The CDR3, as DNA: TGTGCCAGCAGCTTAGTGTGGGGCACTGAAGCTTTCTTT.

The chain joins TRBV28 to TRBJ1-3; D is uncertain. The germline V and J ends were trimmed by 4 bases and 3 bases, with 13 bases remaining between them. The CDR3 runs 15 residues. Germline values: CDR1 MDHEN, CDR2 SYDVKM. The CDR3, as DNA: TGTGCCAGCAGTTCCCGGGCCGCCCTTGGAAACACCATATATTTT. This sequence encodes CASSSRAALGNTIYF.

The J gene is TRBJ2-1, the V gene TRBV6-5; 10 nucleotides align to TRBD2. CDR1 is MNHEY, CDR2 SVGAGI, per germline. Trimming took 2 bases from V and 8 from J; bases not matched to a gene: 6. There are 15 residues in the CDR3. The CDR3 DNA follows: TGTGCCAGCAGTTACGTGTCTAGCGGGGGCTATGAGCAGTTCTTC. It is translated as CASSYVSSGGYEQFF.